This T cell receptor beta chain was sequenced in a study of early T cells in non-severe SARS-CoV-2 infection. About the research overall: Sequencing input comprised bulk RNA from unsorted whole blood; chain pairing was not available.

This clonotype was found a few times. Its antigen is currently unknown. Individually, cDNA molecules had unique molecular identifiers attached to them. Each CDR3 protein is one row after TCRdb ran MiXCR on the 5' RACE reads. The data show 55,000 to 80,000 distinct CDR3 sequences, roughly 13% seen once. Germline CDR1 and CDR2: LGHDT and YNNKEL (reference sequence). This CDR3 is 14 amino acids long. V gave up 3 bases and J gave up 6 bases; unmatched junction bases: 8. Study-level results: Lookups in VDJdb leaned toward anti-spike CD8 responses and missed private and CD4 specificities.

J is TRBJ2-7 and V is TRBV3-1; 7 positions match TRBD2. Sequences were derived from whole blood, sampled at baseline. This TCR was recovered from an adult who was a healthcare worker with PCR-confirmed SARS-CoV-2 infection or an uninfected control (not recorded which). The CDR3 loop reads CASSHSSRGVEQYF. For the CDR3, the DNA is TGTGCCAGCAGCCACTCCTCTCGGGGGGTCGAGCAGTACTTC.